This TCR beta chain stems from a study of T-cell reconstitution after alpha-beta-depleted transplantation in children (dated by TCRdb to about 2016). Study-level background: Using TCR repertoire profiling, the study quantitatively followed how T-cell immune reconstitution unfolded in children after TCRalphabeta/CD19-depleted allogeneic hematopoietic cell transplantation. Study-wide conclusions, independent of this receptor: In some patients, the high TCRbeta diversity seen at day 60 was put down to recipient T cells and intrathymic progenitors that had survived conditioning. Over the following months the frequencies of hyperexpanded clones went down, and after one year T-cell counts and TCRbeta diversity were mostly credited to newly produced T cells. Apparently early alphabetaT-cell count recovery about two months after transplant reportedly relied on only several hundred rapidly expanded clones derived from non-depleted graft cells.

The sample's treatment or condition label is to be understood as: allogeneic hematopoietic cell transplantation with graft depleted of TCRalphabeta T cells and CD19 B cells. The transplant recipients were children given TCRalphabeta/CD19-depleted allogeneic hematopoietic cell grafts. This clonotype was observed a few times. The target of this receptor is not known. Base qualities were left out, and no much larger clone turns up one base away. The germline V gene specifies SNHLY as CDR1 and FYNNEI as CDR2. Compared with germline, V lacks 7 bases and J lacks 7 bases; bases without a gene match: 5. From its cysteine to its phenylalanine, the CDR3 spans 12 amino acids. This entry keeps only the CDR3 DNA: 36 bases, framed from base 1. Libraries were built with PCR. Sequencing relied on an Illumina HiSeq 2500. To normalize quantification of the TCRbeta repertoire, the TCR libraries were built with molecular barcoding that relied on unique molecular identifiers. Using fastp at Q25 and MiXCR, TCRdb reprocessed the public reads and kept productive beta chains. When rows share a CDR3 protein, they turn into one entry using the most common DNA and genes. The sample table records more than 300,000 distinct CDR3 sequences; around 16% of these occur just once. The ten largest clones take up around 41% of the sample.

This material consisted of PBMCs, mostly from graft donor cells, taken 360 days after TCRalphabeta/CD19-depleted stem cell transplant. This TCR came from a male patient between 2 and 15 years old who had a stem cell transplant for acute lymphoblastic leukemia, so the T cells may come from the graft donor. The sequence joins TRBV2 to TRBJ2-7, with 9 middle bases fitting TRBD2. The DNA is as follows: TGTGCCAGCAAGGGACTAGCTGGTGAGCAGTACTTC. Translated, this gives CASKGLAGEQYF.